Sequencing of this T cell receptor beta chain was carried out in a study of cytomegalovirus exposure and HLA in healthy donors. Study-level results: Roughly even sequencing depth across donors was the assumption behind the presence/absence analyses. Several V segments, TRBV6-2 and TRBV6-3 among them, could not be told apart and were dropped. Among the sequence variants, a highly shared cluster was likely an artifact of sequencing.

CDR1 is SGHTA and CDR2 is FQGNSA in the germline V gene. With 1 base clipped from V and 2 bases from J, the junction kept 4 bases outside the gene matches. This CDR3 contains 15 residues. PCR amplification relied on 60 Vbeta primers (plus 13 Jbeta primers). Measured with immunoSEQ multiplex PCR; TCRdb has only the in-frame clones, and not every one. Of about 170,000 clones in the sample, approximately 80% were seen once. In the case of this clone: Its antigen remains unknown.

The V and J genes are TRBV7-2 and TRBJ2-7, with 8 nucleotides matching TRBD2. The sequencing sample was made of PBMCs. The TCR sequence derives from a woman under 30 in good health and CMV-seronegative. CDR3 in amino acids: CASSLDGRDPYEQYF. As DNA, the CDR3 is TGTGCCAGCAGCTTAGACGGGAGGGATCCCTACGAGCAGTACTTC.